This T cell receptor beta chain was found in a study of blood T cell repertoires in COVID-19. The authors' processing: Amplification of reference gene primers was used by the study to estimate nucleated cell counts. Generated by immunoSEQ multiplex PCR, the TCRdb table keeps only in-frame clones and is missing some. The V and J calls and clone size come from that table; D and trimming were worked out from the DNA. The sample has 100,000 to 150,000 clones, over 80% seen once. This CDR3 is 12 amino acids long. The ends were cut back, 4 bases at V and 10 bases at J, with 11 bases in the middle. The germline gives CDR1 MGHRA, CDR2 YSYEKL.

The sequence was collected from an older woman with acute or convalescent COVID-19. The sample taken for sequencing was peripheral blood. The chain links TRBV4-1 to TRBJ2-1; D is perhaps TRBD1 (5 bases). In nucleotides, the CDR3 is TGCGCCAGCAGCCCACTGGGGCGGGAGCAGTTCTTC. Its protein product is CASSPLGREQFF.